Listed below are T cell receptor beta chains from one sample, sequenced in a study of blood T cell repertoires in COVID-19. Sequenced by immunoSEQ multiplex PCR; TCRdb stores in-frame clones only, minus some. The sample yields 200,000 to 250,000 clones, under 85% seen once. The source material was PBMCs or T cells enriched from blood (not recorded which). The receptors here all came from a man aged 60 to 75 who had recovered from COVID-19. Each CDR3 is given with its conserved first and last residue. A D gene is named only where the DNA matches it firmly. Where a row states a size, it is once, few, many or the class of an expanded clone; other rows omit it.

>once|TRBV25-1|TRBJ2-1|TRBD1
CASSPSGTGQFF
TGTGCCAGCAGTCCCTCCGGGACAGGGCAGTTCTTC
>-|TRBV18|TRBJ1-5|-
CASSGQNYQPQHF
TGTGCCAGCTCAGGGCAGAATTATCAGCCCCAGCATTTT
>-|TRBV7-6|TRBJ2-2|TRBD1
CASSLVGTVAGELFF
TGTGCCAGCAGCTTAGTAGGGACAGTGGCCGGGGAGCTGTTTTTT
>once|TRBV7-9|TRBJ1-5|-
CASSFMGGPQHF
TGTGCCAGCAGCTTCATGGGGGGGCCCCAGCATTTT
>-|TRBV3-1/TRBV3-2|TRBJ2-5|TRBD1
CASSQGIRGPETQYF
TGTGCCAGCAGCCAAGGAATCAGGGGGCCTGAGACCCAGTACTTC
>-|TRBV6-6|TRBJ2-5|-
CASSYSGTAGETQYF
TGTGCCAGCAGTTACTCGGGGACAGCGGGAGAGACCCAGTACTTC
>-|TRBV5-1|TRBJ2-4|-
CASSRGDSLAKNIQYF
TGCGCCAGCAGCAGGGGGGACAGCTTAGCCAAAAACATTCAGTACTTC
>-|TRBV2|TRBJ1-5|TRBD1
CASSRDRSNQPQHF
TGTGCCAGCAGCCGGGACAGGTCCAATCAGCCCCAGCATTTT
>-|TRBV7-2|TRBJ1-6|-
CASSLFVGGNSPLHF
TGTGCCAGCAGCCTCTTCGTCGGGGGTAATTCACCCCTCCACTTT
>-|TRBV7-2|TRBJ1-4|-
CASSLSAGSEKLFF
TGTGCCAGCAGCTTAAGCGCAGGGTCCGAAAAACTGTTTTTT
>-|TRBV12-3/TRBV12-4|TRBJ1-1|-
CASSLNGEAFF
TGTGCCAGCAGTTTAAACGGTGAAGCTTTCTTT
>few|TRBV24-1|TRBJ1-2|TRBD1
CATSDSGTEHYGYTF
TGTGCCACCAGTGATTCCGGGACAGAACACTATGGCTACACCTTC
>once|TRBV19|TRBJ1-5|-
CASSTRTEISNQPQHF
TGTGCCAGTAGTACCAGGACAGAGATTAGCAATCAGCCCCAGCATTTT
>-|TRBV19|TRBJ1-2|-
CASSIRTPMDGYTF
TGTGCCAGTAGTATCCGGACACCCATGGATGGCTACACCTTC
>-|TRBV7-8|TRBJ2-1|-
CASSLPKLKGGGSSYNEQFF
TGTGCCAGCAGCTTACCCAAGCTTAAGGGGGGCGGGAGCTCCTACAATGAGCAGTTCTTC
>-|TRBV15|TRBJ2-7|-
CATSRDSLWEYEQYF
TGTGCCACCAGCAGAGATAGTTTGTGGGAGTACGAGCAGTACTTC
>once|TRBV7-2|TRBJ1-6|-
CASSSWAFNSPLHF
TGTGCCAGCAGCTCCTGGGCCTTCAATTCACCCCTCCACTTT
>few|TRBV6-6|TRBJ2-5|TRBD1
CASSPRGQGVKKEETQYF
TGTGCCAGCAGTCCCCGGGGACAGGGGGTCAAGAAGGAAGAGACCCAGTACTTC
>-|TRBV3-1/TRBV3-2|TRBJ1-3|-
CASSASMGNTIYF
TGTGCCAGCAGCGCGAGTATGGGAAACACCATATATTTT
>-|TRBV7-6|TRBJ2-5|-
CASSLGGTAVETQYF
TGTGCCAGCAGCTTAGGGGGGACTGCTGTAGAGACCCAGTACTTC
>-|TRBV11-2|TRBJ1-4|-
CASSLTVGIEKLFF
TGTGCCAGCAGCTTGACAGTTGGGATAGAAAAACTGTTTTTT
>-|TRBV3-1/TRBV3-2|TRBJ2-7|-
CASSPRTAPYEQYF
TGTGCCAGCAGCCCCCGGACAGCTCCCTACGAGCAGTACTTC
>-|TRBV4-3|TRBJ1-2|-
CASSQDLAVNYGYTF
TGCGCCAGCAGCCAAGATCTCGCAGTGAACTATGGCTACACCTTC